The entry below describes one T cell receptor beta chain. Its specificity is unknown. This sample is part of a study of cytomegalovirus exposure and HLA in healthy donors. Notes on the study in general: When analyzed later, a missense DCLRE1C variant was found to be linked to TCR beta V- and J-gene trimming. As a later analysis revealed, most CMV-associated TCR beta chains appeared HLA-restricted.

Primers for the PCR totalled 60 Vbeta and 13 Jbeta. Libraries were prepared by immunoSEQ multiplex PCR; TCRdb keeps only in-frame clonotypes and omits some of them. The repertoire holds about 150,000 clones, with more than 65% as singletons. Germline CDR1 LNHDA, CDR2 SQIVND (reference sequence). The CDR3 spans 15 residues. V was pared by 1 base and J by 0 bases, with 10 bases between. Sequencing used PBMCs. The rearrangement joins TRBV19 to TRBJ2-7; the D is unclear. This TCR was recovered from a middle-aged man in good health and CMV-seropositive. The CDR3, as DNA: TGTGCCAGTAGTATAGGCCCCAGAAACTCCTACGAGCAGTACTTC. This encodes CASSIGPRNSYEQYF.